This TCR beta chain was observed in a study of Ad26.COV2.S vaccination and SARS-CoV-2 variants. The treatment is: 19 received Ad26.COV2.S at low or high dose, single or two shots; several received placebo; per-sample allocation not given. The study sampled participants on day 63 after the first vaccine or placebo injection. A remark on this clone: Its antigen is not identified.

Study conclusions and caveats: Substantial post-vaccination breadth of spike-specific CD8+ and CD4+ T cell responses was reported. Recipients given vaccine exceeded placebo recipients in spike-specific TCR breadth.

The V gene lost 2 bases and the J gene lost 5 bases, with 10 bases spanning the gap. Per the germline V gene, CDR1 is SGHRS and CDR2 is YFSETQ. This CDR3 is built from 13 residues. Sequenced by immunoSEQ multiplex PCR; TCRdb stores in-frame clones only, minus some. The profile shows roughly 350,000 clones, around 88% of them singletons. The rearrangement links TRBV5-1 to TRBJ2-5; weak D call: TRBD1 (6 bases). This clonotype originated in a person aged 18-65 years who received the Ad26.COV2.S COVID-19 vaccine or a placebo. This material consisted of peripheral blood, taken in a trial of Ad26.COV2.S vaccine versus placebo. The CDR3 DNA sequence: TGCGCCAGCAGCTTCAGGGGCGGGGAGACCCAGTACTTC. As protein: CASSFRGGETQYF.